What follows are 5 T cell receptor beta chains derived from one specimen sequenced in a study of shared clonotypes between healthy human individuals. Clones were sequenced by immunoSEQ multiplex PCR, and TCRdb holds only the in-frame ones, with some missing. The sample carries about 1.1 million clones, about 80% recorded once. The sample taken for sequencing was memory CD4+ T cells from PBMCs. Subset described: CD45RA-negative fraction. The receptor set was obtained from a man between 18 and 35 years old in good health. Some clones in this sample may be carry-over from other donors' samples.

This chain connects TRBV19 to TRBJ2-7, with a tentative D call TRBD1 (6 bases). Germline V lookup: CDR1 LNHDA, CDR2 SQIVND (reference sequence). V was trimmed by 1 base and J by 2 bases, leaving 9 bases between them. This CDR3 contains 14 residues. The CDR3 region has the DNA TGTGCCAGTAGTATAGCTCACAGGGCCTACGAGCAGTACTTC. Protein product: CASSIAHRAYEQYF.

CDR3 sequence reads: CASSLDPTGGSEQYF. The CDR3, as DNA: TGTGCCAGCAGCTTAGATCCAACGGGAGGAAGCGAGCAGTACTTC. The chain couples TRBV11-2 to TRBJ2-7; 7 bases are a match to TRBD2. Looked up from germline, CDR1 is SGHAT and CDR2 is FQNNGV. The V segment lost 0 bases and the J segment 6 bases; nucleotides outside the gene matches: 8. The CDR3 is made up of 15 amino acids.

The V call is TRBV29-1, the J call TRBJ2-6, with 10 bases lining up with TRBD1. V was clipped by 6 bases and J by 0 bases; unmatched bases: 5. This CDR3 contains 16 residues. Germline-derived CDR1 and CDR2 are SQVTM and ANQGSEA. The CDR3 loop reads CSVGQGTHSGANVLTF. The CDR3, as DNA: TGCAGCGTGGGACAGGGGACACACTCTGGGGCCAACGTCCTGACTTTC.

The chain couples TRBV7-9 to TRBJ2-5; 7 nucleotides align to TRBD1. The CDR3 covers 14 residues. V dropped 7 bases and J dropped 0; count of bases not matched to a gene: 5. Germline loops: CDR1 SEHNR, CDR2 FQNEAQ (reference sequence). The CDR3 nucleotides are TGTGCCAGCACGGTGACAGGGTACCAAGAGACCCAGTACTTC. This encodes CASTVTGYQETQYF.

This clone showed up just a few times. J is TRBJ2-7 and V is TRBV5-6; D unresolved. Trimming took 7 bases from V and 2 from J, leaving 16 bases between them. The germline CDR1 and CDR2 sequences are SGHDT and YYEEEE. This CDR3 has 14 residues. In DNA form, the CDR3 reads TGTGCCAGCTTGACAAGTCCCTGGCCCTACGAGCAGTACTTC. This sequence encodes CASLTSPWPYEQYF.